This T cell receptor beta chain appears in the sequencing data of a study of CD8 T cells in Susac syndrome. Reverse transcription of roughly 0.45 to 1 ug RNA was carried out with random hexamers. The amplification used immunoSEQ multiplex PCR on TCR beta CDR3; it spanned 54 Vbeta and 13 Jbeta. TCRdb re-called the immunoSEQ multiplex PCR reads with MiXCR, one entry per CDR3 protein. The table lists about 130,000 distinct CDR3 sequences, roughly 96% of them singletons. Trimming cost V 5 bases and J 5 bases, with 12 bases left between them. CDR1 is SGHTA and CDR2 is FQGNSA in the germline V gene. This CDR3 comprises 13 residues.

Material for sequencing was CD4+ T cells from PBMCs. The gene calls are TRBV7-2 and TRBJ2-5, with D tentatively TRBD1 (6 bases). This receptor was identified in a human donor in good health. CDR3: CASSQGGFETQYF. For the CDR3, the DNA is TGTGCCAGCAGCCAAGGGGGTTTCGAGACCCAGTACTTC.